This T cell receptor (beta chain) was recovered during a study of blood T cell repertoires in COVID-19. Produced via immunoSEQ multiplex PCR; TCRdb's table is partial and in-frame only. Of 180,000 or so clones listed, approximately 88% are singletons. The CDR3 consists of 15 residues. The V gene's germline CDR1 is SGHTS and CDR2 YDEGEE. The V segment lost 2 bases and the J segment 7 bases; nucleotides outside the gene matches: 8. Input material: peripheral blood. V gene TRBV5-8 combines with J gene TRBJ2-5; 10 nucleotides match TRBD2. The receptor was isolated from a woman aged 25 to 39 with acute or convalescent COVID-19. As DNA, the CDR3 is TGTGCCAGCAGCTTACGGCTAGCGGGAGTTGTGACCCAGTACTTC. Protein sequence: CASSLRLAGVVTQYF.